The 11 T cell receptor beta chains listed next were all sequenced from one sample in a study of blood T cells in healthy people across ages. For the second PCR, which ran for roughly 7 to 11 cycles, a sample-barcoded 5' primer and a J-beta primer mix were used. TCRdb used MiXCR to reprocess the 5' RACE reads, holding one entry per CDR3 protein. The sample contains approximately 1.5 million distinct CDR3 sequences, about 35% of which appear only once. The sequencing input was blood. Receptors were obtained from a woman under 40 in good health.

At least ten counts were recorded for this clonotype. The chain links TRBV27 to TRBJ2-7; D not certain. V lost 2 bases, J lost 3 bases, and 8 bases lay in between. Germline V gene lookup returns CDR1 MNHEY and CDR2 SMNVEV (reference sequence). This CDR3 is built from 13 residues. CDR3 sequence reads: CASSLGARYEQYF. Here the CDR3 DNA reads TGTGCCAGCAGTTTAGGAGCGCGCTACGAGCAGTACTTC.

This clonotype was recorded at least ten times. The chain uses TRBV29-1 and TRBJ2-3; 7 bases match TRBD2. The CDR3 runs to 16 residues. The V segment lost 1 base and the J segment 2 bases; nucleotides outside the gene matches: 9. Per the germline V gene, CDR1 is SQVTM and CDR2 is ANQGSEA. The chain's CDR3 is CSVEGGSPVYTDTQYF. The DNA of the CDR3 is TGCAGCGTTGAAGGCGGGAGCCCTGTATACACAGATACGCAGTATTTT.

This chain links TRBV6-1 with TRBJ2-1, with a possible D match to TRBD1 (5 bases). Trimming took 5 bases from V and 3 from J, leaving 11 bases between them. The CDR3 runs to 14 residues. Germline V CDR1 and CDR2: MNHNS, SASEGT. The CDR3 reads CASSTGRYYNEQFF. The DNA of the CDR3 is TGTGCCAGCAGTACAGGACGATACTACAATGAGCAGTTCTTC.

To note about this clonotype: Sequence at one end of the junction differs from germline and may be a read error. The chain joins TRBV28 to TRBJ2-2; D may correspond to TRBD1 or TRBD2 (5 bases each). The CDR3 runs 16 residues. The germline V gene encodes CDR1 MDHEN and CDR2 SYDVKM. The CDR3 DNA reads TGTGCCAGCGGTTTAAACGGGGCCACGAAATCCGGGGAGCTGTTTTTT. This sequence encodes CASGLNGATKSGELFF.

The gene calls are TRBV5-1 and TRBJ2-1; TRBD2 is a possible D gene (7 bases). Trimming shortened V by 4 bases and J by 4 bases, and 21 bases separated the two germline ends. This CDR3 has 17 amino acids. CDR1 is SGHRS, CDR2 YFSETQ, per germline. The CDR3 sequence: CASSPGGRGKGYNEQFF. As DNA, the CDR3 is TGCGCCAGCAGCCCCGGGGGGCGGGGTAAGGGTTACAATGAGCAGTTCTTC.

The chain has TRBV20-1 and TRBJ2-1, with 13 bases that match TRBD2. J gave up 7 bases and V 0 bases, and 3 bases lay outside the gene matches. The germline gives CDR1 DFQATT, CDR2 SNEGSKA (reference sequence). CDR3 length: 15 residues. In DNA, the CDR3 is TGCAGTGCTAGAGACACTAGCGGGGGGGCTAATGAGCAGTTCTTC. Translating it yields CSARDTSGGANEQFF.

In nucleotides, the CDR3 is TGTGCCAGCAGCGTAGACCCTGGACTAGGCGATGAGCAGTTCTTC. It encodes CASSVDPGLGDEQFF. The chain joins TRBV9 to TRBJ2-1; 7 nucleotides agree with TRBD2. Per the germline V gene, CDR1 is SGDLS and CDR2 is YYNGEE. V shed 0 bases and J 8 bases; nucleotides not matched to a gene: 8. This CDR3 region has 15 residues.

As concerns this clonotype: Its ends do not fully match the called genes, so a read error is possible. The chain links TRBV13 to TRBJ2-4; no definite D call. The better agreement between TRBJ2-7 and the DNA end casts doubt on the J call. This CDR3 has 13 residues. Per the germline V gene, CDR1 is PRHDT and CDR2 is FYEKMQ (reference sequence). The CDR3 DNA reads TGCGCCAGCAGCTTAGGATCTATCTTCGAGCAGTACTTC. Translated, it gives CASSLGSIFEQYF.

The gene calls are TRBV20-1 and TRBJ2-5; possibly TRBD1 for D (5 bases). The better agreement between TRBJ2-7 and the DNA end casts doubt on the J call. Germline lookup yields CDR1 DFQATT and CDR2 SNEGSKA (reference sequence). The CDR3 sequence is 13 residues long. The CDR3 spells CSASNLQGYEQYF. In nucleotides, the CDR3 is TGCAGTGCTAGTAACCTTCAGGGATACGAGCAGTACTTC.

In its sample, this clonotype was seen a few times. The rearrangement links TRBV7-9 to TRBJ2-7; D is perhaps TRBD2 (6 bases). The length of the CDR3 is 15 residues. Trimming removed 5 bases from V and 4 bases from J, with 18 bases in between. Germline lookup yields CDR1 SEHNR and CDR2 FQNEAQ (reference sequence). The CDR3 is CASSPDGGAVYEQYF. For the CDR3, the DNA is TGTGCCAGCAGCCCCGACGGCGGGGCAGTTTACGAGCAGTACTTC.

This clonotype was seen many times. The CDR3 region has the DNA TGTGCCAGCAGTGGGAACAGGGGTTACGAGCAGTACTTC. The encoded protein is CASSGNRGYEQYF. The rearrangement uses TRBV12-3 or TRBV12-4 and TRBJ2-7; 7 bases map to TRBD1. The CDR3 spans 13 residues. J lost 4 bases, V lost 5 bases, and 5 bases had no gene match.